Listed here are 19 T cell receptor beta chains from one sample, sequenced in a study of blood T cell repertoires in COVID-19. The data were produced by immunoSEQ multiplex PCR, yet TCRdb's version contains in-frame clones alone and is incomplete. This sample has about 190,000 clones; approximately 90% occur once, and the top ten carry 5% to 8%. The source material was peripheral blood. The receptors shown here come from a middle-aged woman who had recovered from COVID-19.

The chain combines TRBV6-1 with TRBJ2-3, with a tentative D call TRBD2 (7 bases). V lost 1 base and J lost 5, with 13 bases in between. CDR1 MNHNS and CDR2 SASEGT come from the germline V gene. The CDR3 length is 15 residues. For the CDR3, the DNA is TGTGCCAGCAGTGAAGGTGGGGGGGCGAAAGATACGCAGTATTTT. Encoded protein: CASSEGGGAKDTQYF.

V usage is TRBV24-1 and J usage is TRBJ2-3; 10 bases are shared with TRBD2. Germline V gives CDR1 KGHDR, CDR2 SFDVKD. The junction had 8 bases not matched to a gene; V was cut back by 4 bases and J by 2 bases. This CDR3 comprises 17 residues. CDR3 sequence: CATSDRSSGSFTDTQYF. The CDR3 DNA follows: TGTGCCACCAGTGACCGATCTAGCGGGAGTTTCACAGATACGCAGTATTTT.

The chain has TRBV10-3 and TRBJ2-1, with 8 bases aligning to TRBD1. Looked up from germline, CDR1 is ENHRY and CDR2 is SYGVKD. Trimming cost V 5 bases and J 5 bases; bases outside gene matches: 5. This CDR3 contains 14 residues. For the CDR3, the DNA is TGTGCCATCAGTAGGGGACAGGCTAACAATGAGCAGTTCTTC. Translated: CAISRGQANNEQFF.

The table lists this clone with a few counts. V and J are TRBV6-1 and TRBJ1-6; 8 bases line up with TRBD1. The CDR3 length is 16 residues. Germline CDR1 and CDR2: MNHNS and SASEGT. The V and J ends lost 3 bases and 8 bases, in that order; junction bases with no gene match: 9. The CDR3 sequence: CASSDGQGWSHSPLHF. Written as DNA, the CDR3 is TGTGCCAGCAGTGACGGACAGGGATGGAGTCATTCACCCCTCCACTTT.

This chain joins TRBV10-3 and TRBJ1-4; 9 bases line up with TRBD1. The CDR3 extends over 15 amino acids. V shed 0 bases, J shed 5 bases, and the junction held 1 base outside the gene matches. The germline CDR1 and CDR2 sequences are ENHRY and SYGVKD. CDR3 nucleotides: TGTGCCATCAGTGAGTCGGGGACAGGGAATGAAAAACTGTTTTTT. Protein: CAISESGTGNEKLFF.

This clone has just a few counts. The rearrangement links TRBV6-5 to TRBJ2-2; no clear D. Germline CDR1 is MNHEY and CDR2 is SVGAGI. This CDR3 has 14 residues. V was pared by 2 bases and J by 0 bases, with 4 bases between. The DNA of the CDR3 is TGTGCCAGCAGTTACCTAGCGAACACCGGGGAGCTGTTTTTT. This translates into CASSYLANTGELFF.

V usage is TRBV3-1 (or the pseudogene TRBV3-2) and J usage is TRBJ2-1; possible D gene TRBD2, 5 bases. The CDR3 contains 16 residues. Germline CDR1 reads LGHDT; CDR2 reads YNNKEL (reference sequence). V lost 5 bases and J 2 bases, leaving 16 bases between the germline ends. Here the CDR3 DNA reads TGTGCCAGCAGCTTTCCTCGGGGAGCCGCCTACAATGAGCAGTTCTTC. Translation: CASSFPRGAAYNEQFF.

The chain links TRBV6-5 to TRBJ2-1; TRBD2 aligns across 8 bases. The CDR3 length is 12 residues. Germline CDR1 is MNHEY and CDR2 is SVGAGI. J lost 15 bases, V lost 9 bases, and 13 bases had no gene match. The CDR3 region has the DNA TGTGCCAGTCGAACCCCGGGACTAGTTCTGTTCTTC. Translation gives CASRTPGLVLFF.

This chain links TRBV24-1 with TRBJ2-3; 7 bases are a match to TRBD1. The germline V gene has CDR1 KGHDR and CDR2 SFDVKD. Losses at the gene ends were 9 bases for V and 4 bases for J; bases not matched to a gene: 6. This CDR3 has 13 amino acids. This CDR3 is CATEGAMSDTQYF. CDR3 bases: TGTGCCACCGAGGGGGCAATGTCAGATACGCAGTATTTT.

The J gene is TRBJ1-2, the V gene TRBV11-1; D possibly corresponds to TRBD1 (5 bases). The V end lost 1 base, the J end lost 4 bases, and 10 bases lay between the germline ends. CDR3 length: 14 residues. CDR1 SGHAT and CDR2 FQDESV come from the germline V gene (reference sequence). CDR3 loop: CASSLDGGGYGYTF. The CDR3 coding sequence is TGTGCCAGCAGCTTAGACGGGGGAGGCTATGGCTACACCTTC.

V is TRBV3-1 (or the pseudogene TRBV3-2) and J is TRBJ2-2; tentative D call: TRBD2 (5 bases). V was cut by 2 bases and J by 6 bases, with 7 bases left in between. CDR1 and CDR2 (germline): LGHDT, YNNKEL (reference sequence). The CDR3 has 13 residues. CDR3 amino acids: CASSQLASGELFF. CDR3 DNA: TGTGCCAGCAGCCAATTAGCGTCCGGGGAGCTGTTTTTT.

The chain couples TRBV5-4 to TRBJ2-3, with TRBD2 as a possible D gene (5 bases). Germline CDR1 reads SGHNT; CDR2 reads YYREEE (reference sequence). There are 15 residues in the CDR3. Trimming cost V 0 bases and J 5 bases, with 13 bases left between them. The CDR3 DNA is TGTGCCAGCAGCTTGGACCTAGCTGGAGGAGATACGCAGTATTTT. Amino acid sequence: CASSLDLAGGDTQYF.

This chain connects TRBV5-5 to TRBJ2-5; 8 bases map to TRBD1. The CDR3 consists of 16 residues. Germline assignment: CDR1 SGHKS and CDR2 YYEKEE (reference sequence). V dropped 2 bases and J dropped 2; count of bases not matched to a gene: 8. The CDR3 coding sequence is TGTGCCAGCAGCTTTAGGACAGGGAAACTACAAGAGACCCAGTACTTC. It encodes CASSFRTGKLQETQYF.

This clone was seen more than once but under ten times. The chain has TRBV19 and TRBJ1-4; possible D gene TRBD1, 6 bases. The CDR3 is 19 residues long. Looked up from germline, CDR1 is LNHDA and CDR2 is SQIVND (reference sequence). With 4 bases removed from V and 0 bases from J, the gap between germline ends came to 21 bases. The DNA for the CDR3 is TGTGCCAGTAGTACGGAAGGGGGAACAGTGATTGCAACTAATGAAAAACTGTTTTTT. This translates into CASSTEGGTVIATNEKLFF.

The CDR3: CASSMLSGAAYEQYF. The DNA of the CDR3 is TGTGCCAGCAGCATGCTTAGCGGAGCTGCCTACGAGCAGTACTTC. This sequence joins TRBV7-9 and TRBJ2-7, with D possibly matching TRBD2 (6 bases). V lost 5 bases and J lost 2, with 16 bases in between. This CDR3 has 15 amino acids. In germline, CDR1 is SEHNR, CDR2 FQNEAQ (reference sequence). The variable domain in full, completed from reference TRBV7-9 and TRBJ2-7, reads DTGVSQNPRHKITKRGQNVTFRCDPISEHNRLYWYRQTLGQGPEFLTYFQNEAQLEKSRLLSDRFSAERPKGSFSTLEIQRTEQGDSAMYLCASSMLSGAAYEQYFGPGTRLTVT.

This clone appeared once. The V gene is TRBV28, the J gene TRBJ2-2; no firm D call. Trimming took 3 bases from V and 0 from J, leaving 8 bases between them. Germline values: CDR1 MDHEN, CDR2 SYDVKM. There are 15 residues in the CDR3. Here the CDR3 reads CASSLSSSNTGELFF. CDR3 DNA: TGTGCCAGCAGTTTGTCGAGTTCGAACACCGGGGAGCTGTTTTTT.

The chain couples TRBV6-5 to TRBJ2-7, with 12 bases that match TRBD2. CDR1 and CDR2 from the germline V gene are MNHEY and SVGAGI. The CDR3 spans 15 residues. V dropped 6 bases and J dropped 3; count of bases not matched to a gene: 6. The CDR3 DNA reads TGTGCCAGCAGAGGGACTAGCGGGCCGCGCTACGAGCAGTACTTC. Encoded protein: CASRGTSGPRYEQYF.

The count of this clone is one. The J gene is TRBJ2-3, the V gene TRBV2, with TRBD1 matching 7 bases. Germline loops: CDR1 SNHLY, CDR2 FYNNEI. J gave up 3 bases and V 3 bases, and 9 bases lay outside the gene matches. The CDR3 runs 16 residues. The CDR3 sequence: CASSEIVVRGTDTQYF. The CDR3 DNA reads as TGTGCCAGCAGTGAGATCGTTGTCAGGGGGACAGATACGCAGTATTTT. Using reference TRBV2 and TRBJ2-3 for the parts outside the CDR3, the full variable domain is EPEVTQTPSHQVTQMGQEVILRCVPISNHLYFYWYRQILGQKVEFLVSFYNNEISEKSEIFDDQFSVERPDGSNFTLKIRSTKLEDSAMYFCASSEIVVRGTDTQYFGPGTRLTVL.

V and J are TRBV3-1 (or the pseudogene TRBV3-2) and TRBJ1-3, with a possible D match to TRBD1 (6 bases). This CDR3 comprises 16 residues. Per the germline V gene, CDR1 is LGHDT and CDR2 is YNNKEL (reference sequence). Trimming removed 1 base at V and 1 base at J, with 11 bases between. The CDR3 nucleotides are TGTGCCAGCAGCCAAGTTTCCACAGGGTCTGGAAACACCATATATTTT. Translation: CASSQVSTGSGNTIYF.